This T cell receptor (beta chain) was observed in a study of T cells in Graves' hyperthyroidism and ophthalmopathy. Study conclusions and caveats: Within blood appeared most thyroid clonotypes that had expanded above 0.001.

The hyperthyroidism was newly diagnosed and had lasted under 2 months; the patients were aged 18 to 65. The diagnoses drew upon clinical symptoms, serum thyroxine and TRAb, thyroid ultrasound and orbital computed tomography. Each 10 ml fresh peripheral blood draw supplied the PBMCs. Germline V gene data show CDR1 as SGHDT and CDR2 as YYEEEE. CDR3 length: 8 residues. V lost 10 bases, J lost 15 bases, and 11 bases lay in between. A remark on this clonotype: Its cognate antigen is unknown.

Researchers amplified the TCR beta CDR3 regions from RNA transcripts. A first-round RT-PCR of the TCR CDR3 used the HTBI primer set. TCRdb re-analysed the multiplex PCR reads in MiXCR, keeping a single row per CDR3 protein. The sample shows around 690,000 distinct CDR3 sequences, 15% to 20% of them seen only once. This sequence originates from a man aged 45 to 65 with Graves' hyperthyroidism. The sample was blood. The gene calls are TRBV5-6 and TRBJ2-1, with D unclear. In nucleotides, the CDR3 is TGTGCCGTGAAGCATGCGTTCTTC. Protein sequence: CAVKHAFF.